The rows below give T cell receptor beta chains drawn from one sample of a study of shared clonotypes between healthy human individuals. TCRdb's table, derived via immunoSEQ multiplex PCR, lists solely in-frame clones and lacks some. The top ten clones hold approximately 12% of a sample with about half a million clones, about 80% of them seen once. The material sequenced was PBMCs. The receptors originated from a woman aged 35 to 49 in good health. Some clones in this sample may be carry-over from other donors' samples. The CDR3 runs from the conserved cysteine through the conserved F or W. The size field is filled for only some rows; it gives once, few, many or a size class.

cdr3_length | clone_size | v_call | cdr3_aa
18 | - | TRBV11-1 | CASSLGLGFGTNTGELFF
12 | - | TRBV4-1 | CASSHVGTPPLF
14 | - | TRBV27 | CASSLSRVAEKLFF
13 | - | TRBV2 | CASSASIRGEQFF
17 | few | TRBV15 | CATSRDRWGQATAEAFF
13 | - | TRBV5-1 | CASSLKQGLEAFF
11 | - | TRBV7-2 | CASGYEGTQYF
13 | - | TRBV7-2 | CASSLTRYNEQFF
18 | many | TRBV7-8 | CASSLRARWEGQNNQQFF
17 | - | TRBV4-1 | CASSQAFSGNSYNEQFF
15 | - | TRBV2 | CASSEGARRDTEAFF
10 | - | TRBV29-1 | CSVEEETQYF
11 | - | TRBV18 | CAGAGLGEQYF
16 | - | TRBV7-3 | CASSSRGTANTGELFF
14 | - | TRBV5-1 | CASSLRGNNSPLHF
16 | few | TRBV9 | CASSPETGYFTDTQYF
16 | - | TRBV9 | CASSVGPWRPSYGYTF
13 | - | TRBV5-1 | CASSSNHGEGAFF
14 | few | TRBV30 | CAWSAENQLTEAFF
12 | - | TRBV19 | CASSLYSGEAFF
15 | - | TRBV7-9 | CASSLGTIAYNEQFF
14 | - | TRBV28 | CASSTPGFSGEQYF
14 | - | TRBV30 | CAWSPDRDSYEQYF